This TCR beta chain was sequenced during a study of T cell responses to AZD1222 COVID-19 vaccine. Repertoires were generated with immunoSEQ multiplex PCR, while TCRdb's copy carries only in-frame clones and drops some. The sample has 80,000 or so clones, approximately 92% seen once; the top ten hold more than 4.5%. As to this clone: Its target is unknown.

Study observations and caveats: Just 5 or 6 AZD1222 recipients tested seropositive at baseline.

Germline CDR1 and CDR2: SEHNR and FQNEAQ (reference sequence). This CDR3 is built from 13 residues. The V and J ends lost 7 bases and 8 bases respectively, with 17 bases between them. The sequence was collected from an adult who received the AZD1222 COVID-19 vaccine. This material consisted of peripheral blood, taken 28 days after the second AZD1222 dose. V and J are TRBV7-9 and TRBJ1-1; D is unclear. The CDR3: CASNHGPGTEAFF. In nucleotides, the CDR3 is TGTGCCAGCAACCACGGACCTGGTACCGAAGCTTTCTTT.